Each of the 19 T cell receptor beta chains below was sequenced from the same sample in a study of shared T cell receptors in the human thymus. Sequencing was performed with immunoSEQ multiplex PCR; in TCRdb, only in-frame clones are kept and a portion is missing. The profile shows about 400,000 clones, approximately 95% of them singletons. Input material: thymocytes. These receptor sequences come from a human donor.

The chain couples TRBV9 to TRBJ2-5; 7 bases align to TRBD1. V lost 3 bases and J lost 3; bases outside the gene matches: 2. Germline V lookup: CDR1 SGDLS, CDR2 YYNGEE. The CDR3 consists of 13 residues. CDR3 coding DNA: TGTGCCAGCAGCGCTACAGGGGAAGAGACCCAGTACTTC. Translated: CASSATGEETQYF.

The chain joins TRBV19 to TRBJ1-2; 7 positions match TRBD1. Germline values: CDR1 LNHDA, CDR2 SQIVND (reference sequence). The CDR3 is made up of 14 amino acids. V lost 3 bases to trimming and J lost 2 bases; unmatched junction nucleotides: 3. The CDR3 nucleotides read TGTGCCAGTAGTATGAAAGGGGGCAACTATGGCTACACCTTC. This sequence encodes CASSMKGGNYGYTF. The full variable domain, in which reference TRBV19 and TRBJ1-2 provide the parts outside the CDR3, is DGGITQSPKYLFRKEGQNVTLSCEQNLNHDAMYWYRQDPGQGLRLIYYSQIVNDFQKGDIAEGYSVSREKKESFPLTVTSAQKNPTAFYLCASSMKGGNYGYTFGSGTRLTVV.

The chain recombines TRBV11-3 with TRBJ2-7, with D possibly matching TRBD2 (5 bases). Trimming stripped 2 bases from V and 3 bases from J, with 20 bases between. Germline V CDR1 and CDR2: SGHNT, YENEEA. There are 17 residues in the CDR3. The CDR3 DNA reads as TGTGCCAGCAGCTTACCCACTTTACGGGGTGATTACTACGAGCAGTACTTC. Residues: CASSLPTLRGDYYEQYF. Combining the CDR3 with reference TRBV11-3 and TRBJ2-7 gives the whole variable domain EAGVVQSPRYKIIEKKQPVAFWCNPISGHNTLYWYLQNLGQGPELLIRYENEEAVDDSQLPKDRFSAERLKGVDSTLKIQPAELGDSAVYLCASSLPTLRGDYYEQYFGPGTRLTVT.

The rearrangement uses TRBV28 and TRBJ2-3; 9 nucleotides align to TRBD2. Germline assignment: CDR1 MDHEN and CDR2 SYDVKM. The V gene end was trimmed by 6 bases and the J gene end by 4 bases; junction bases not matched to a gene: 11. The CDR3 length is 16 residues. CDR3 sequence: CASSAGLAGRPDTQYF. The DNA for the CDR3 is TGTGCCAGCAGCGCGGGACTAGCCGGGCGACCAGATACGCAGTATTTT.

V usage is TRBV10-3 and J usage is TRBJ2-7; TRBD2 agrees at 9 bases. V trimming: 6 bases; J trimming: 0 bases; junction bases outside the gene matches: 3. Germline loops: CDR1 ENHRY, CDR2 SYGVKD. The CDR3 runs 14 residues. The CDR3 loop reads CAIRETSGSYEQYF. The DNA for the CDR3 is TGTGCCATCAGGGAGACTAGCGGCTCCTACGAGCAGTACTTC.

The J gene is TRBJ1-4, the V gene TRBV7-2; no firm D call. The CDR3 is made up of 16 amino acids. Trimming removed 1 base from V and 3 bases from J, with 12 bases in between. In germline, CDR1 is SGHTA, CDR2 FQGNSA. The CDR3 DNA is TGTGCCAGCAGCTTAGGAGCGGAGGTTCCTAATGAAAAACTGTTTTTT. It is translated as CASSLGAEVPNEKLFF.

The CDR3 DNA follows: TGTGCCAGCAGCCCCCGGGACGCCAACTACGAGCAGTACTTC. Protein sequence: CASSPRDANYEQYF. The rearrangement joins TRBV9 to TRBJ2-7; D may be TRBD1 or TRBD2 (5 bases each). Per germline, CDR1 SGDLS and CDR2 YYNGEE. Trimming pared 4 bases from V and 3 bases from J, leaving 14 bases between. This CDR3 has 14 residues.

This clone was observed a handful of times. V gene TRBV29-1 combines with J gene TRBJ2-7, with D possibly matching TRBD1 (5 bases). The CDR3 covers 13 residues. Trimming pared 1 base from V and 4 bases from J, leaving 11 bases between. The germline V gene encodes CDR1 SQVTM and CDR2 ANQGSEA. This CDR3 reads CSVEGLTGYEQYF. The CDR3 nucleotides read TGCAGCGTTGAAGGACTCACAGGTTACGAGCAGTACTTC.

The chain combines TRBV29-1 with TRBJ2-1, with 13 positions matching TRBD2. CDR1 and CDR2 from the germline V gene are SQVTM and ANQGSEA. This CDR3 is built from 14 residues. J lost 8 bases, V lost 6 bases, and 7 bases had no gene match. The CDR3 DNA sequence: TGCAGCGTCCTAGGGACTAGCGGGATCCATGAGCAGTTCTTC. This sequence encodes CSVLGTSGIHEQFF.

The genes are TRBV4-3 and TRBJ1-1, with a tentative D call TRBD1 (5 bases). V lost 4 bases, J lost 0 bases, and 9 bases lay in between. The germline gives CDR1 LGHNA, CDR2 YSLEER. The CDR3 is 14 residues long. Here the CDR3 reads CASSPWTLNTEAFF. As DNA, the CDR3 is TGCGCCAGCAGCCCCTGGACACTGAACACTGAAGCTTTCTTT.

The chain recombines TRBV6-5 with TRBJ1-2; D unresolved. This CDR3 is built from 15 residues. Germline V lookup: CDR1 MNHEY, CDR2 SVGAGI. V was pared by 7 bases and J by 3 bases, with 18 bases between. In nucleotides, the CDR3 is TGTGCCAGCACTCCAAGTGGGGTAAATGACTATGGCTACACCTTC. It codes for CASTPSGVNDYGYTF.

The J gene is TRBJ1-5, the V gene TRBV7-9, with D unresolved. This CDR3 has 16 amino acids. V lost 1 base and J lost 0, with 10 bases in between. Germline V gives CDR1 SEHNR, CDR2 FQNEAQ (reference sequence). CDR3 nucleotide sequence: TGTGCCAGCAGCTTAGGAGGTCTTGATAGCAATCAGCCCCAGCATTTT. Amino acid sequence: CASSLGGLDSNQPQHF.

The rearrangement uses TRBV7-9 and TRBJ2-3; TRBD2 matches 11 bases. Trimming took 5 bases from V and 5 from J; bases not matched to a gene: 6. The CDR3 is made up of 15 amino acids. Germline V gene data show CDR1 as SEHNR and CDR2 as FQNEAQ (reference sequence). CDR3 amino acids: CASSKRTSGLDTQYF. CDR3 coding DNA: TGTGCCAGCAGCAAAAGGACTAGCGGGTTAGATACGCAGTATTTT.

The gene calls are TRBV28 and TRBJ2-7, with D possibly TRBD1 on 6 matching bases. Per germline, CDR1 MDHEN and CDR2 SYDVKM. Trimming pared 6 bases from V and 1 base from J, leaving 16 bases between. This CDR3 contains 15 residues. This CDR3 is CASRLRTDFSYEQYF. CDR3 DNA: TGTGCCAGCAGATTACGGACAGATTTTTCCTACGAGCAGTACTTC.

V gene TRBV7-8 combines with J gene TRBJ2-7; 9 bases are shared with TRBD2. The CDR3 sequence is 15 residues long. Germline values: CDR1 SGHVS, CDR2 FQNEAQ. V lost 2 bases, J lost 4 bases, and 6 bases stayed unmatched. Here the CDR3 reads CASSLHSGRRYEQYF. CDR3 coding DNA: TGTGCCAGCAGCTTACATAGCGGGAGACGGTACGAGCAGTACTTC.

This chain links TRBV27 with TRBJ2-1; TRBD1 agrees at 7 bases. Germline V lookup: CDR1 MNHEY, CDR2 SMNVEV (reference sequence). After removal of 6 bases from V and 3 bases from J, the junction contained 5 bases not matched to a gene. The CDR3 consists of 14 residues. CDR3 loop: CASSLGQFYNEQFF. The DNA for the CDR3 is TGTGCCAGCAGCTTGGGACAGTTCTACAATGAGCAGTTCTTC.

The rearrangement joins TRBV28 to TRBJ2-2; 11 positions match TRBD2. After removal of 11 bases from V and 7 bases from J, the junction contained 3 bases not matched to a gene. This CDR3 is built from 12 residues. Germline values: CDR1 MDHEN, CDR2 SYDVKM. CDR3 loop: CALSGRGGELFF. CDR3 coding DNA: TGTGCCCTTAGCGGGAGGGGCGGGGAGCTGTTTTTT.

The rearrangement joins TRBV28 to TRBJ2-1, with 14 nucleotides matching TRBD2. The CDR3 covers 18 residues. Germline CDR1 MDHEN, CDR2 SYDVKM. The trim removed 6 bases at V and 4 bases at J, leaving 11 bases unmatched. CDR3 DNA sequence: TGTGCCAGCAGGCATGCCGGGACTAGCGGGAGTCGATACAATGAGCAGTTCTTC. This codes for CASRHAGTSGSRYNEQFF. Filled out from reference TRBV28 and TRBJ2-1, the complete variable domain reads DVKVTQSSRYLVKRTGEKVFLECVQDMDHENMFWYRQDPGLGLRLIYFSYDVKMKEKGDIPEGYSVSREKKERFSLILESASTNQTSMYLCASRHAGTSGSRYNEQFFGPGTRLTVL.

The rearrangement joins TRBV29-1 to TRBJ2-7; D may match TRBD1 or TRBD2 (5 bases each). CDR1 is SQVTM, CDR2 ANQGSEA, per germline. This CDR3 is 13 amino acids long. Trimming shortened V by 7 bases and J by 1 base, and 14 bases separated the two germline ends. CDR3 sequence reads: CSAQGPTSYEQYF. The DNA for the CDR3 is TGCAGCGCCCAGGGACCGACTTCCTACGAGCAGTACTTC.